This TCR beta chain was captured by sequencing in a study of blood T cell repertoires in COVID-19. Study in general: T cells, B-cell-depleted T cells, or PBMCs provided the cDNA or gDNA that served as material.

Germline V lookup: CDR1 MDHEN, CDR2 SYDVKM. The V gene lost 4 bases and the J gene lost 2 bases, with 6 bases spanning the gap. The CDR3 spans 13 residues. Comment on this clone: The same CDR3 is also encoded by other DNA sequences in this sample.

Clones were read by immunoSEQ multiplex PCR, and TCRdb kept only the in-frame ones, dropping some. The sample records approximately 350,000 clones, about 90% being singletons. The clonotype originates from a woman aged 25 to 39 who had recovered from COVID-19. The sample consisted of PBMCs or T cells enriched from blood (not recorded which). The rearrangement links TRBV28 to TRBJ1-5; TRBD1 might be the D (5 bases). This CDR3 reads CASSWGGNQPQHF. As DNA, the CDR3 is TGTGCCAGCAGTTGGGGGGGCAATCAGCCCCAGCATTTT.